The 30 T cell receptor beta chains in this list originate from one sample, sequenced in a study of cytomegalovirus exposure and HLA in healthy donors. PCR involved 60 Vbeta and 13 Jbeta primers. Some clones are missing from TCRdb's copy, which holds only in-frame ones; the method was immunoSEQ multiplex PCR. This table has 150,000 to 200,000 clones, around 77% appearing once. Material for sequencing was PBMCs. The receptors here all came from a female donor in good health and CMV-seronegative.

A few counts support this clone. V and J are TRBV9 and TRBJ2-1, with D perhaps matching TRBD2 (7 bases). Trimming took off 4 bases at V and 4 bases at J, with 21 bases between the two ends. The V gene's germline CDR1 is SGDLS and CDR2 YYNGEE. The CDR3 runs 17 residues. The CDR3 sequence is CASSIQGGGWGYNEQFF. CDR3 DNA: TGTGCCAGCAGCATTCAAGGGGGGGGTTGGGGGTACAATGAGCAGTTCTTC.

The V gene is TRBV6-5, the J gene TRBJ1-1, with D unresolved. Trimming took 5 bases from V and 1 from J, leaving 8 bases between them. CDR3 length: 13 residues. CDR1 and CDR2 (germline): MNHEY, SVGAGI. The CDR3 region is CASSRQANTEAFF. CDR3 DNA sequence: TGTGCCAGCAGTCGGCAGGCGAACACTGAAGCTTTCTTT.

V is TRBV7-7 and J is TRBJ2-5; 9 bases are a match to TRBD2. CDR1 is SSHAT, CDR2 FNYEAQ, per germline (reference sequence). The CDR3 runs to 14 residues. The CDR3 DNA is TGTGCTTCCTCCCTAGCGGGACCGGCAGAGACCCAGTACTTC. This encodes CASSLAGPAETQYF. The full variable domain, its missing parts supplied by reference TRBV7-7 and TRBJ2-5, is GAGVSQSPRYKVTKRGQDVTLRCDPISSHATLYWYQQALGQGPEFLTYFNYEAQPDKSGLPSDRFSAERPEGSISTLTIQRTEQRDSAMYRCASSLAGPAETQYFGPGTRLLVL.

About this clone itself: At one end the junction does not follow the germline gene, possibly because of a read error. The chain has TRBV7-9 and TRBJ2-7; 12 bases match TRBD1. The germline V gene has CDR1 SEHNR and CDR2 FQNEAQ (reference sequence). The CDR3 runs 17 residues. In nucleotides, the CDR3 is TGTTCCAGCAGCTTACGGGACAGGGGGCCTGTAAACTACGAGCAGTACTTC. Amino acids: CSSSLRDRGPVNYEQYF.

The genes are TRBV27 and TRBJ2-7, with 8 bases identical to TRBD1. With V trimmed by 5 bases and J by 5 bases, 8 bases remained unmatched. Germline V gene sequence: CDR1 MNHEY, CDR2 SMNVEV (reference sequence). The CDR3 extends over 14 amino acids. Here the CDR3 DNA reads TGTGCCAGCAGTCTTTCGGACAGGGTACACGAGCAGTACTTC. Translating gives CASSLSDRVHEQYF.

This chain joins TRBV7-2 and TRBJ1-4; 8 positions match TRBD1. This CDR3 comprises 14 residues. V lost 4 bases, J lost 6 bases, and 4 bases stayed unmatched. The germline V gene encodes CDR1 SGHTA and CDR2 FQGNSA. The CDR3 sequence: CASSSSTGDEKLFF. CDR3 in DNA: TGTGCCAGCAGCTCATCGACAGGGGATGAAAAACTGTTTTTT.

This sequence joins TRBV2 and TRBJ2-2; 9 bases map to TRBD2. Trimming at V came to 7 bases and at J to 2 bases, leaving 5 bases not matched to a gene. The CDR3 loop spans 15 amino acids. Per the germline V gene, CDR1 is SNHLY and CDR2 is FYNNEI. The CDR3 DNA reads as TGTGCCAGCAAGGGACTAGCTGCTAACACCGGGGAGCTGTTTTTT. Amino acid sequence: CASKGLAANTGELFF.

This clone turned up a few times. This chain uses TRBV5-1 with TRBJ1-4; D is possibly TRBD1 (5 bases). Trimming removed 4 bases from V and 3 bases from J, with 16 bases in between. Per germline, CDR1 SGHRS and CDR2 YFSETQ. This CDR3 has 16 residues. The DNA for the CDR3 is TGCGCCAGCAGCCCACATAGACAGTGGGCTAATGAAAAACTGTTTTTT. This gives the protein CASSPHRQWANEKLFF.

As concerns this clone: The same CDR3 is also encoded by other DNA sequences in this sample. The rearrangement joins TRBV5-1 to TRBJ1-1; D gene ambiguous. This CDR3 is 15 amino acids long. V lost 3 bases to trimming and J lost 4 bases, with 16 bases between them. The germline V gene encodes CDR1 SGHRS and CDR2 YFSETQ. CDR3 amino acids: CASSSDGRVVTEAFF. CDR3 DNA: TGCGCCAGCAGCTCAGATGGGCGGGTGGTCACTGAAGCTTTCTTT.

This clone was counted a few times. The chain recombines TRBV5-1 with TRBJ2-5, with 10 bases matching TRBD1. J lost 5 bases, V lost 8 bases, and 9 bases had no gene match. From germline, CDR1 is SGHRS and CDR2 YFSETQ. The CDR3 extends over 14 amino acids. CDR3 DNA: TGCGCCAGTGCTCGGACAGGGGGATACGAGACCCAGTACTTC. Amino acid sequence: CASARTGGYETQYF.

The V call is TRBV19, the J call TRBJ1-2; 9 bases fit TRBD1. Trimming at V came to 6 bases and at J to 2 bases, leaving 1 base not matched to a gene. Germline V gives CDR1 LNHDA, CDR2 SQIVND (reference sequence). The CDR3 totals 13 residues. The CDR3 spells CASRGTGNYGYTF. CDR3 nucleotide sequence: TGTGCCAGTAGGGGGACAGGGAACTATGGCTACACCTTC.

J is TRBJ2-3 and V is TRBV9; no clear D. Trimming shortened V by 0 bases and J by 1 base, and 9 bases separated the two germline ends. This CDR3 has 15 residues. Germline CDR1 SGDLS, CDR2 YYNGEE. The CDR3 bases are TGTGCCAGCAGCGTAGCCAGTTTCGGCACAGATACGCAGTATTTT. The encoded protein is CASSVASFGTDTQYF. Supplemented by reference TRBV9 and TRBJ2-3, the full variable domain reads DSGVTQTPKHLITATGQRVTLRCSPRSGDLSVYWYQQSLDQGLQFLIQYYNGEERAKGNILERFSAQQFPDLHSELNLSSLELGDSALYFCASSVASFGTDTQYFGPGTRLTVL.

CDR3 in DNA: TGTGCCAGCTCTACCGGGACAGGGAGCCATGAGCAGTTCTTC. This gives the protein CASSTGTGSHEQFF. V and J are TRBV6-4 and TRBJ2-1, with TRBD1 matching 9 bases. The CDR3 has 14 residues. Germline values: CDR1 MRHNA, CDR2 SNTAGT. The V gene end was trimmed by 8 bases and the J gene end by 8 bases; junction bases not matched to a gene: 10.

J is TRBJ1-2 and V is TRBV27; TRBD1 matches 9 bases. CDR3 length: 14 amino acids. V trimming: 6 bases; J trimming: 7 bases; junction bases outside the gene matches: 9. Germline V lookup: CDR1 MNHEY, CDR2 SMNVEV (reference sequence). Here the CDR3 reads CASSPQTGGSGYTF. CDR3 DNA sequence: TGTGCCAGCAGCCCGCAGACAGGGGGAAGTGGCTACACCTTC.

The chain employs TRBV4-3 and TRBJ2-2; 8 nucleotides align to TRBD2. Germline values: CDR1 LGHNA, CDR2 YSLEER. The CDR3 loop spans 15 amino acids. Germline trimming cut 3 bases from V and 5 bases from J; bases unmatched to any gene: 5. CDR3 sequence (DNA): TGCGCCAGCAGCCAGGGACTAGATATGACCGGGGAGCTGTTTTTT. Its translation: CASSQGLDMTGELFF.

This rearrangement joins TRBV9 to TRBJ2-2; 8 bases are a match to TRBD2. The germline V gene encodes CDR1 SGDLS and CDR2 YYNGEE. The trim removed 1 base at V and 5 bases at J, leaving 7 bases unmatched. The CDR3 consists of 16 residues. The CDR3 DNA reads TGTGCCAGCAGCGTATTGATTAGCGGGGAAACCGGGGAGCTGTTTTTT. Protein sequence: CASSVLISGETGELFF.

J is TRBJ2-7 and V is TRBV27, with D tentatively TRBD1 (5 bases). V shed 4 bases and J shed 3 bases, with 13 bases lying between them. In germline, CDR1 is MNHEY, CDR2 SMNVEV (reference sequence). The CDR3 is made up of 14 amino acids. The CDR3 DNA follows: TGTGCCAGCAGTTCCTCTCCCAGGGACTACGAGCAGTACTTC. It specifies CASSSSPRDYEQYF.

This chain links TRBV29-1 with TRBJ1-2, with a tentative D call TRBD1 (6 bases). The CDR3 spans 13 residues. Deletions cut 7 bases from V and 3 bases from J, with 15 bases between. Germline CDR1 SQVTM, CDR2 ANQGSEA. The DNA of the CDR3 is TGCAGCGCCTTGCCGGGGGGCCACTATGGCTACACCTTC. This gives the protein CSALPGGHYGYTF.

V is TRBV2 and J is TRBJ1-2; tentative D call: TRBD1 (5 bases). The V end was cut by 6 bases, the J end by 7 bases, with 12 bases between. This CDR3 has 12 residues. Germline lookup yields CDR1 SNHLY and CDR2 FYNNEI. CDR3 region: CASRTQGGGYTF. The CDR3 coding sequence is TGTGCCAGCAGGACCCAGGGAGGTGGCTACACCTTC. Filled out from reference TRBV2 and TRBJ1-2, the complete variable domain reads EPEVTQTPSHQVTQMGQEVILRCVPISNHLYFYWYRQILGQKVEFLVSFYNNEISEKSEIFDDQFSVERPDGSNFTLKIRSTKLEDSAMYFCASRTQGGGYTFGSGTRLTVV.

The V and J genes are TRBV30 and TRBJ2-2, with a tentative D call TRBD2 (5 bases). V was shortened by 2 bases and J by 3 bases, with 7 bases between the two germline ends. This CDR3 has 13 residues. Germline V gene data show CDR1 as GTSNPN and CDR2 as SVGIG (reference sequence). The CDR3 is CAWSPRDTGELFF. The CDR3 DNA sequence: TGTGCCTGGAGTCCGAGGGACACCGGGGAGCTGTTTTTT.

The CDR3 sequence is CAWSHGTGAYNEQFF. DNA of the CDR3: TGTGCCTGGAGTCACGGGACAGGAGCCTACAATGAGCAGTTCTTC. This chain joins TRBV30 and TRBJ2-1, with TRBD1 matching 8 bases. Per the germline V gene, CDR1 is GTSNPN and CDR2 is SVGIG (reference sequence). V lost 2 bases and J lost 2; bases outside the gene matches: 5. CDR3 length: 15 amino acids. The full variable domain, in which reference TRBV30 and TRBJ2-1 provide the parts outside the CDR3, is SQTIHQWPATLVQPVGSPLSLECTVEGTSNPNLYWYRQAAGRGLQLLFYSVGIGQISSEVPQNLSASRPQDRQFILSSKKLLLSDSGFYLCAWSHGTGAYNEQFFGPGTRLTVL.

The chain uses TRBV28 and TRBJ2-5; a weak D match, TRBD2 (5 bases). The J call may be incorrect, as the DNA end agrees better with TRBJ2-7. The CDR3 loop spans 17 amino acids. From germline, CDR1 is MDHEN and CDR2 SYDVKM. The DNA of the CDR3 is TGTGCCAGCAGGCTATCCCCGGCACGGAGGAGTAGCTACGAGCAGTACTTC. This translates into CASRLSPARRSSYEQYF.

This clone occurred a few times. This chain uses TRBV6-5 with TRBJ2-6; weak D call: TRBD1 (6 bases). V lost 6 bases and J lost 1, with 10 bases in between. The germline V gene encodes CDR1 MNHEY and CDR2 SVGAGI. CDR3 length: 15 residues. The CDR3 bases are TGTGCCAGCAGCACAGGGTTTTCTGGGGCCAACGTCCTGACTTTC. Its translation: CASSTGFSGANVLTF.

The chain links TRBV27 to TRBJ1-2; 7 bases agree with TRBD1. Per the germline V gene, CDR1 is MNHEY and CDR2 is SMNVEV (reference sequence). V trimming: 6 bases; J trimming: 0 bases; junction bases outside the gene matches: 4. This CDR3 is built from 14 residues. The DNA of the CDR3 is TGTGCCAGCAGCCCCGACAGGGCTAACTATGGCTACACCTTC. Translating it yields CASSPDRANYGYTF.

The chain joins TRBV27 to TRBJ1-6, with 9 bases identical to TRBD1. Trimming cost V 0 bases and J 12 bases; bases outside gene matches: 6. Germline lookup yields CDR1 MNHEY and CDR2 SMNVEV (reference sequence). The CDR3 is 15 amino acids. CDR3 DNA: TGTGCCAGCAGTTTATCGGGGACAGGGATGGTACCCCTCCACTTT. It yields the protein CASSLSGTGMVPLHF.

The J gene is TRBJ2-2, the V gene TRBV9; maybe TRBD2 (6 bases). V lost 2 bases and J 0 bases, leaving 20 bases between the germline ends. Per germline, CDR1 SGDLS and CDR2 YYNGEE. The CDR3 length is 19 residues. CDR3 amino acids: CASSVYPSGRGANTGELFF. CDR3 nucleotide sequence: TGTGCCAGCAGCGTTTACCCCTCAGGGCGGGGCGCGAACACCGGGGAGCTGTTTTTT.

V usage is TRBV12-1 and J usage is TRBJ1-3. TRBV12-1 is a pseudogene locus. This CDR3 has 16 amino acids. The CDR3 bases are TGTGCCAGCAGCTTTCTAGGCGGCGACTCTGGAAACACCATATATTTT. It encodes CASSFLGGDSGNTIYF.

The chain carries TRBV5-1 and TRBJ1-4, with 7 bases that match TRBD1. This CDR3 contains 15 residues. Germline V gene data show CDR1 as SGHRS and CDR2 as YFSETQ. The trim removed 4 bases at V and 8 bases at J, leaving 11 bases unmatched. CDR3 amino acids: CASSGGTAWGEKLFF. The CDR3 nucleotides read TGCGCCAGCAGCGGTGGGACAGCCTGGGGAGAAAAACTGTTTTTT.

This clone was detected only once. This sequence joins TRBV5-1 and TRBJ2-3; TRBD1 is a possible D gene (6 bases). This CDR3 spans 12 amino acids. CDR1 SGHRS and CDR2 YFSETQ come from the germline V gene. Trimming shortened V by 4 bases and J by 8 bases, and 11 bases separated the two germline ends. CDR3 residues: CASSPKGVTQYF. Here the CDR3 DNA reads TGCGCCAGCAGCCCCAAGGGGGTTACGCAGTATTTT.

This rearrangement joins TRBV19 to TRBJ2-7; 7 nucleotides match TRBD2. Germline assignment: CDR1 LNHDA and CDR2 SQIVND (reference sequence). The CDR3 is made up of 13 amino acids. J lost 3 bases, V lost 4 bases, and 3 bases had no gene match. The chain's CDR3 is CASSRGGFYEQYF. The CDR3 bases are TGTGCCAGTAGTAGGGGAGGGTTCTACGAGCAGTACTTC.